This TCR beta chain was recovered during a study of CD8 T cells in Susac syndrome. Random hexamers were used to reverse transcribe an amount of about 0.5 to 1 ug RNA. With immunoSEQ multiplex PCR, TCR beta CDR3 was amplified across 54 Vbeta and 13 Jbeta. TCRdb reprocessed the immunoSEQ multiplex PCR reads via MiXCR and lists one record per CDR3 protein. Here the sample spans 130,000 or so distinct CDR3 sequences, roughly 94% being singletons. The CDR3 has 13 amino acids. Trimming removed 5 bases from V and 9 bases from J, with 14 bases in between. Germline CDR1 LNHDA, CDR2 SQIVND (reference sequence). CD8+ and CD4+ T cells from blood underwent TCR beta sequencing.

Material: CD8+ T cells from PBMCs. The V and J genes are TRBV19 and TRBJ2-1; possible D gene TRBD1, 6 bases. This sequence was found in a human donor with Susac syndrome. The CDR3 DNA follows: TGTGCCAGTAGTCTAGGGGGTACGGGTGAGCAGTTCTTC. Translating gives CASSLGGTGEQFF. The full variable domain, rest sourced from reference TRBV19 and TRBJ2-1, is DGGITQSPKYLFRKEGQNVTLSCEQNLNHDAMYWYRQDPGQGLRLIYYSQIVNDFQKGDIAEGYSVSREKKESFPLTVTSAQKNPTAFYLCASSLGGTGEQFFGPGTRLTVL.